This record looks at one T cell receptor (beta chain) sequence and its context. Its antigen remains unidentified. This sample is drawn from a study of shared clonotypes between healthy human individuals. Looking at the study overall: The study used three CD4 naive, three CD4 memory, two CD8 naive and one CD8 memory plate per donor.

The donors, healthy adults who were HIV-negative, had experienced no recent acute infections or vaccinations. Libraries were prepared by immunoSEQ multiplex PCR; TCRdb keeps only in-frame clonotypes and omits some of them. This sample carries roughly 1.4 million clones, 98% to 99% of them seen once, and the ten largest clones take approximately 0.4%. The V end was cut by 6 bases, the J end by 1 base, with 10 bases between. The CDR3 consists of 14 residues. In germline, CDR1 is SNHLY, CDR2 FYNNEI. Regarding the study as a whole: A few donors had 5% to 6.5% of their naive CD4 clonotypes in common.

The sequencing input was naive CD4+ T cells sorted from blood. Sample subset: CD45RA+ positively selected. The clonotype was recovered from a man aged 25-45 years in good health. The chain couples TRBV2 to TRBJ1-5; D might be TRBD1 (5 bases). The CDR3 reads CASRGRLSNQPQHF. As DNA, the CDR3 is TGTGCCAGCAGGGGGCGCTTGAGCAATCAGCCCCAGCATTTT.